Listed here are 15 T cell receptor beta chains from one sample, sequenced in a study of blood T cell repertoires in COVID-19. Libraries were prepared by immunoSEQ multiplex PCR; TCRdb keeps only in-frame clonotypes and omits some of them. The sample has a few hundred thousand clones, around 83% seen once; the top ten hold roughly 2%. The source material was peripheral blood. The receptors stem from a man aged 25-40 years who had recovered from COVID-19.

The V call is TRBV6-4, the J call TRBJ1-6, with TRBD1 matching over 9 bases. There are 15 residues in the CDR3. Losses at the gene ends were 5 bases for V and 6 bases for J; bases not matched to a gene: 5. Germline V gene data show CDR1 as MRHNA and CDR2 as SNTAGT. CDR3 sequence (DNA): TGTGCCAGCAGTCTACAGGGGGCCTCTAATTCACCCCTCCACTTT. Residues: CASSLQGASNSPLHF.

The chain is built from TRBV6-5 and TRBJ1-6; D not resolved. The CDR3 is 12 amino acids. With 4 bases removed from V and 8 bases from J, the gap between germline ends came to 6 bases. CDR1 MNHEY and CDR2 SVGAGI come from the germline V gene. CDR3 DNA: TGTGCCAGCAGTTCCCCCGATTCACCCCTCCACTTT. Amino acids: CASSSPDSPLHF.

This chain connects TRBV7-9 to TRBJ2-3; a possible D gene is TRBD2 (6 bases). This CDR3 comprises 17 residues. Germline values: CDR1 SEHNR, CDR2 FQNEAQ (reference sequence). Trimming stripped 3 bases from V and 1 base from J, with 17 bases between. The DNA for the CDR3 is TGTGCCAGCAGCTTGGGGTCCTTATCGGGGGGCACAGATACGCAGTATTTT. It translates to CASSLGSLSGGTDTQYF. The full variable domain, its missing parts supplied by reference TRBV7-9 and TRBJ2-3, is DTGVSQNPRHKITKRGQNVTFRCDPISEHNRLYWYRQTLGQGPEFLTYFQNEAQLEKSRLLSDRFSAERPKGSFSTLEIQRTEQGDSAMYLCASSLGSLSGGTDTQYFGPGTRLTVL.

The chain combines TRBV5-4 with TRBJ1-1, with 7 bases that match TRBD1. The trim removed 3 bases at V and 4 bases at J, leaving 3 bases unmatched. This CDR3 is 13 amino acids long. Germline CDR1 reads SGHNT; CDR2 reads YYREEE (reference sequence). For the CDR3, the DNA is TGTGCCAGCAGCTCACAGGGGACCACTGAAGCTTTCTTT. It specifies CASSSQGTTEAFF.

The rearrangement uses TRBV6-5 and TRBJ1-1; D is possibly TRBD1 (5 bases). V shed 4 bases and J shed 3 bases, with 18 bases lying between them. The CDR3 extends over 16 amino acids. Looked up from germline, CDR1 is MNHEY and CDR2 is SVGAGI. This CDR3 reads CASSSRTAGVYTEAFF. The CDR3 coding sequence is TGTGCCAGCAGTTCGAGGACGGCGGGGGTTTACACTGAAGCTTTCTTT.

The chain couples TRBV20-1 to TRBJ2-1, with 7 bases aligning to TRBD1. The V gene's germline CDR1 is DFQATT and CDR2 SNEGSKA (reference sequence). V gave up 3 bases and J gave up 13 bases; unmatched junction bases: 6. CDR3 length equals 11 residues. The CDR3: CSARQDRVQFF. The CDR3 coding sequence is TGCAGTGCTAGGCAAGACAGGGTACAGTTCTTC.

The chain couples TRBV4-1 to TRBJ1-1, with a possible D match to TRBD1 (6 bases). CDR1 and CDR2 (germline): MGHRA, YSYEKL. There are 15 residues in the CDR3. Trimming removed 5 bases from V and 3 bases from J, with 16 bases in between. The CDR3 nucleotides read TGCGCCAGCAGCGCCCCCCAGGGGTCGTACACTGAAGCTTTCTTT. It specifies CASSAPQGSYTEAFF.

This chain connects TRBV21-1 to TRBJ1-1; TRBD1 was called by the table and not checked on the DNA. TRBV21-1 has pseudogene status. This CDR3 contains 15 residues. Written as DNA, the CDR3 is TGTGCCAGCATCGATCCGGGACACCGAAACACTGAAGCTTTCTTT. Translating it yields CASIDPGHRNTEAFF.

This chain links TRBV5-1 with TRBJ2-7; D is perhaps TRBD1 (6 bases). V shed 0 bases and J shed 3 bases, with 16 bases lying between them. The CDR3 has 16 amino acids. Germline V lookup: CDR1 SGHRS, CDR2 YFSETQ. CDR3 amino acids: CASSLVRDRLRYEQYF. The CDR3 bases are TGCGCCAGCAGCTTGGTTCGAGACAGGCTCCGCTACGAGCAGTACTTC.

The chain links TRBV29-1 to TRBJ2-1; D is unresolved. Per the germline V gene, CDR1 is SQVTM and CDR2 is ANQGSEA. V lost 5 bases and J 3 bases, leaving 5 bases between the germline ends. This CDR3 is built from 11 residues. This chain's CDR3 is CSVRVYNEQFF. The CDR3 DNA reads TGCAGCGTTCGGGTCTACAATGAGCAGTTCTTC.

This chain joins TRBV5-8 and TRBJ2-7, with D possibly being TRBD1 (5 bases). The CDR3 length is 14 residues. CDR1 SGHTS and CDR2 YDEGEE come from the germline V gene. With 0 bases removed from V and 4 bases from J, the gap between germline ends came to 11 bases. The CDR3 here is CASSLETATYEQYF. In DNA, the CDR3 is TGTGCCAGCAGCTTGGAGACAGCGACTTACGAGCAGTACTTC.

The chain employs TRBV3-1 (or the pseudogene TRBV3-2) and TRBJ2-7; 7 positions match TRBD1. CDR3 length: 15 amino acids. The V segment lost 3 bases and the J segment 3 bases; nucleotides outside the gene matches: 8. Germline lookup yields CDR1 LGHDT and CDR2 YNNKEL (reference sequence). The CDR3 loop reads CASSQAKTGLYEQYF. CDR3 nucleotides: TGTGCCAGCAGCCAGGCAAAGACAGGGCTCTACGAGCAGTACTTC.

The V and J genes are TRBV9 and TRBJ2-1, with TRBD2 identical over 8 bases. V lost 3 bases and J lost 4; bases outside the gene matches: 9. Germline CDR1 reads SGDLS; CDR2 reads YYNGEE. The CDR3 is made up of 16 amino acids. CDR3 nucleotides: TGTGCCAGCAGCGAGCATCCGGGACTAGAATACAATGAGCAGTTCTTC. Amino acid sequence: CASSEHPGLEYNEQFF.

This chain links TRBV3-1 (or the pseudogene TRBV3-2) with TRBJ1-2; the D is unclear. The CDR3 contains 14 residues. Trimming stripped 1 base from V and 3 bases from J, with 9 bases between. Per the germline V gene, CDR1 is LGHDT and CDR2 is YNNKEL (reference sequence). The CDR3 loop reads CASSQGEAYYGYTF. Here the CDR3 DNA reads TGTGCCAGCAGCCAAGGTGAGGCCTACTATGGCTACACCTTC.

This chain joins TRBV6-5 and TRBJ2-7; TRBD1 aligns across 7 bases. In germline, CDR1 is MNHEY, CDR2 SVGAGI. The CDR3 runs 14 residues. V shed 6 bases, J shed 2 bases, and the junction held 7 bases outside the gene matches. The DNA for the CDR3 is TGTGCCAGCAGGGGACAGAACCCAACCTACGAGCAGTACGTC. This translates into CASRGQNPTYEQYV.